This is a list of T cell receptor beta chains from one sample in a study of blood T cell repertoires in COVID-19. Repertoires were generated with immunoSEQ multiplex PCR, while TCRdb's copy carries only in-frame clones and drops some. The repertoire holds roughly 150,000 clones, with approximately 82% as singletons. Material for sequencing was peripheral blood. The source is a woman aged 45-65 years with acute or convalescent COVID-19. Each CDR3 is given with its conserved first and last residue. The D gene is left open where the match is weak. Some rows mark clone size as missing; the rest say once, few, many or name a class of expanded clone.

j_gene: TRBJ1-2; abundance: -; v_gene: TRBV14; d_gene: -; CDR3nt: TGTGCCAGCAGCCAAGGACTGATCTATGGCTACACCTTC; CDR3aa: CASSQGLIYGYTF
j_gene: TRBJ1-3; abundance: -; v_gene: TRBV28; d_gene: TRBD1; CDR3nt: TGTGCCAGCAGCCTTGGGACAGGGGATGGAAACACCATATATTTT; CDR3aa: CASSLGTGDGNTIYF
j_gene: TRBJ2-1; abundance: -; v_gene: TRBV13; d_gene: TRBD1; CDR3nt: TGTGCCAGCAGCTTCGACAGGGACAATGAGCAGTTCTTC; CDR3aa: CASSFDRDNEQFF
j_gene: TRBJ2-5; abundance: few; v_gene: TRBV5-6; d_gene: -; CDR3nt: TGTGCCAGCAGCTTGGCAGGGTTTGGGACCCAGTACTTC; CDR3aa: CASSLAGFGTQYF
j_gene: TRBJ2-1; abundance: -; v_gene: TRBV15; d_gene: -; CDR3nt: TGTGCCACCAGCAGACAGACAGCCTACAATGAGCAGTTCTTC; CDR3aa: CATSRQTAYNEQFF
j_gene: TRBJ2-5; abundance: few; v_gene: TRBV28; d_gene: TRBD1; CDR3nt: TGTGCCAGCAGGTTCCGGGACAGGAGCCAGACCCAGTACTTC; CDR3aa: CASRFRDRSQTQYF
j_gene: TRBJ2-7; abundance: -; v_gene: TRBV6-5; d_gene: TRBD1; CDR3nt: TGTGCCAGCACCAAGTGGGACAGGGGCTCCTACGAGCAGTACTTC; CDR3aa: CASTKWDRGSYEQYF
j_gene: TRBJ2-4; abundance: -; v_gene: TRBV15; d_gene: TRBD1; CDR3nt: TGTGCCACCAGCGGGCTGGACAGGGATCGGAAGTACTTC; CDR3aa: CATSGLDRDRKYF
j_gene: TRBJ2-2; abundance: few; v_gene: TRBV19; d_gene: TRBD2; CDR3nt: TGTGCCAGTTCGACTAGCTTCAACACCGGGGAGCTGTTTTTT; CDR3aa: CASSTSFNTGELFF
j_gene: TRBJ2-7; abundance: -; v_gene: TRBV18; d_gene: -; CDR3nt: TGTGCCAGCTCACTACAGTACGAGCAGTACTTC; CDR3aa: CASSLQYEQYF
j_gene: TRBJ1-2; abundance: -; v_gene: TRBV9; d_gene: TRBD1; CDR3nt: TGTGCCAGCAGCGCGGGACAGGGAAGTCGAGGCTACACCTTC; CDR3aa: CASSAGQGSRGYTF
j_gene: TRBJ2-7; abundance: -; v_gene: TRBV5-8; d_gene: -; CDR3nt: TGTGCCAGCAGCACCGGAATCAACCGGGACAAGAGCTCCTACGAGCAGTACTTC; CDR3aa: CASSTGINRDKSSYEQYF
j_gene: TRBJ1-1; abundance: -; v_gene: TRBV5-4; d_gene: -; CDR3nt: TGTGCCAGCAGCGCTGGCGGGGACACTGAAGCTTTCTTT; CDR3aa: CASSAGGDTEAFF
j_gene: TRBJ1-6; abundance: once; v_gene: TRBV4-3; d_gene: -; CDR3nt: TGCGCCAGCAGCCAAGCGTGGCAGGGATTGGTTTCACCCCTCCACTTT; CDR3aa: CASSQAWQGLVSPLHF
j_gene: TRBJ1-3; abundance: -; v_gene: TRBV28; d_gene: -; CDR3nt: TGTGCCAGCAGTTTCAAGGGGCTAGTCCGAAACACCATATATTTT; CDR3aa: CASSFKGLVRNTIYF
j_gene: TRBJ2-1; abundance: -; v_gene: TRBV27; d_gene: TRBD2; CDR3nt: TGTGCCAGCAGGGAACTAGCGGGAGCGTGGAATGAGCAGTTCTTC; CDR3aa: CASRELAGAWNEQFF
j_gene: TRBJ1-5; abundance: once; v_gene: TRBV6-6; d_gene: TRBD1; CDR3nt: TGTGCCAGCAGTCCGGACAGGGGAGGGAATCAGCCCCAGCATTTT; CDR3aa: CASSPDRGGNQPQHF
j_gene: TRBJ2-7; abundance: -; v_gene: TRBV5-6; d_gene: TRBD2; CDR3nt: TGTGCCAGCAGCGTTGGACTAGCACCTCGCGAGCAGTACTTC; CDR3aa: CASSVGLAPREQYF
j_gene: TRBJ1-2; abundance: -; v_gene: TRBV27; d_gene: TRBD1; CDR3nt: TGTGCCAGCAGCCTTTCCGGGACAGTTCACTATGGCTACACCTTC; CDR3aa: CASSLSGTVHYGYTF
j_gene: TRBJ1-5; abundance: -; v_gene: TRBV7-2; d_gene: -; CDR3nt: TGTGCCAGCAGCTTAGTGGTAGAGAGCAATCAGCCCCAGCATTTT; CDR3aa: CASSLVVESNQPQHF
j_gene: TRBJ1-6; abundance: -; v_gene: TRBV2; d_gene: -; CDR3nt: TGTGCCAGCAGCGTTCAGGGGTCGAATAATTCACCCCTCCACTTT; CDR3aa: CASSVQGSNNSPLHF
j_gene: TRBJ1-4; abundance: -; v_gene: TRBV3-1/TRBV3-2; d_gene: -; CDR3nt: TGTGCCAGCAGCCAAGTGGCGGGGTATAAGGGTGAAAAACTGTTTTTT; CDR3aa: CASSQVAGYKGEKLFF
j_gene: TRBJ1-2; abundance: -; v_gene: TRBV4-1; d_gene: TRBD1; CDR3nt: TGCGCCAGCAGCCAGGACAGGGCCCTTTTGGGCTACACCTTC; CDR3aa: CASSQDRALLGYTF
j_gene: TRBJ1-5; abundance: -; v_gene: TRBV7-2; d_gene: TRBD1; CDR3nt: TGTGCCAGCAGCTTAGCGCTAGCAGGGGGACGTCAGCCCCAGCATTTT; CDR3aa: CASSLALAGGRQPQHF
j_gene: TRBJ1-1; abundance: -; v_gene: TRBV5-5; d_gene: -; CDR3nt: TGTGCCAGCAGCTTGGTAATCGCCGCCGGGAACACTGAAGCTTTCTTT; CDR3aa: CASSLVIAAGNTEAFF
j_gene: TRBJ1-1; abundance: -; v_gene: TRBV6-2/TRBV6-3; d_gene: -; CDR3nt: TGTGCCAGCAGCTGGGGGGTGAACACTGAAGCTTTCTTT; CDR3aa: CASSWGVNTEAFF
j_gene: TRBJ2-7; abundance: -; v_gene: TRBV2; d_gene: -; CDR3nt: TGTGCCAGCAGTGAAAATACCGGCGGAACCTACGAGCAGTACTTC; CDR3aa: CASSENTGGTYEQYF
j_gene: TRBJ2-3; abundance: -; v_gene: TRBV27; d_gene: TRBD2; CDR3nt: TGTGCCAGCAGTTTAGGGCTAGCGGGGGGTCCCCGCACAGATACGCAGTATTTT; CDR3aa: CASSLGLAGGPRTDTQYF
j_gene: TRBJ2-5; abundance: few; v_gene: TRBV2; d_gene: TRBD2; CDR3nt: TGTGCCAGCGGGCTAGCGGGGGGGCCAGAGACCCAGTACTTC; CDR3aa: CASGLAGGPETQYF
j_gene: TRBJ2-1; abundance: -; v_gene: TRBV7-9; d_gene: TRBD2; CDR3nt: TGTGCCAGCAGTCGGACTAGCGGGGGGTTATTAGATGAGCAGTTCTTC; CDR3aa: CASSRTSGGLLDEQFF
j_gene: TRBJ2-5; abundance: -; v_gene: TRBV10-3; d_gene: -; CDR3nt: TGTGCCACTAGCGTTTCCGAGACCCAGTACTTC; CDR3aa: CATSVSETQYF
j_gene: TRBJ1-6; abundance: -; v_gene: TRBV7-2; d_gene: -; CDR3nt: TGTGCCAGCAGCTTAGTCGGACAGAGCCAATCACCCCTCCACTTT; CDR3aa: CASSLVGQSQSPLHF
j_gene: TRBJ1-5; abundance: few; v_gene: TRBV20-1; d_gene: -; CDR3nt: TGCAGTGCTAGTCAAGAACTGAGGCCCCAGCATTTT; CDR3aa: CSASQELRPQHF